The sequence of this T cell receptor beta chain was determined in a study of blood T cells in healthy people across ages. Using a J-beta primer mix together with a sample-barcoded 5' primer, a second PCR was run for about 7 to 12 cycles. TCRdb reanalysed the 5' RACE reads using MiXCR and keeps one entry per CDR3 protein. The sample lists some 930,000 distinct CDR3 sequences; 25% to 30% were seen once. CDR1 is MNHEY and CDR2 is SMNVEV in the germline V gene (reference sequence). This CDR3 has 21 amino acids. V trimming: 0 bases; J trimming: 0 bases; junction bases outside the gene matches: 13. The same specimen was also included in a second study, on T cells of mothers and their children.

The sequenced material came from blood. The sequence came from a woman between 40 and 55 years old in good health. J is TRBJ2-2 and V is TRBV27, with TRBD1 matching 10 bases. This chain's CDR3 is CASSLSGVIGTGVANTGELFF. The DNA of the CDR3 is TGTGCCAGCAGTTTATCGGGGGTTATTGGGACAGGGGTCGCGAACACCGGGGAGCTGTTTTTT.